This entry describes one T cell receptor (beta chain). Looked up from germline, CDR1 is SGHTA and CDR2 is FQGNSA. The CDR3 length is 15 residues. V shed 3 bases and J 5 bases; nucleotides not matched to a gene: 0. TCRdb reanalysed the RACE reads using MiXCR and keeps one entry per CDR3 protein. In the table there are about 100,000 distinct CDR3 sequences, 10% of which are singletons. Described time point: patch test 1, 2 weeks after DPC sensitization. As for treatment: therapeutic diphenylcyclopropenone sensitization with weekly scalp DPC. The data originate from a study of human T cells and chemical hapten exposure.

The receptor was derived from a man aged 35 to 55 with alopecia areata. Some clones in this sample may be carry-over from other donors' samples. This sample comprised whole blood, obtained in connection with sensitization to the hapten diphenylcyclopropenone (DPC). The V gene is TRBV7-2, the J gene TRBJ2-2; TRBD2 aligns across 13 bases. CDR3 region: CASSLGLAGTGELFF. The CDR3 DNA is TGTGCCAGCAGCTTGGGACTAGCGGGAACCGGGGAGCTGTTTTTT.